This TCR beta chain was identified in a study of blood T cells in healthy people across ages. This clonotype came up a few times. The second PCR ran about 6 to 11 cycles with a sample-barcoded 5' primer and J-beta primers. MiXCR, applied by TCRdb to the 5' RACE reads, yields one record per CDR3 protein. This table has approximately 1,700,000 distinct CDR3 sequences, roughly 43% appearing once. CDR1 and CDR2 (germline): DFQATT, SNEGSKA (reference sequence). V was cut by 2 bases and J by 4 bases, with 8 bases left in between. This CDR3 is built from 12 residues. Specimen: blood. The source of this sequence is a human donor in good health. V usage is TRBV20-1 and J usage is TRBJ2-5, with unresolved D. Written as DNA, the CDR3 is TGCAGTGCTAGACCAGCCGGAGAGACCCAGTACTTC. This encodes CSARPAGETQYF.